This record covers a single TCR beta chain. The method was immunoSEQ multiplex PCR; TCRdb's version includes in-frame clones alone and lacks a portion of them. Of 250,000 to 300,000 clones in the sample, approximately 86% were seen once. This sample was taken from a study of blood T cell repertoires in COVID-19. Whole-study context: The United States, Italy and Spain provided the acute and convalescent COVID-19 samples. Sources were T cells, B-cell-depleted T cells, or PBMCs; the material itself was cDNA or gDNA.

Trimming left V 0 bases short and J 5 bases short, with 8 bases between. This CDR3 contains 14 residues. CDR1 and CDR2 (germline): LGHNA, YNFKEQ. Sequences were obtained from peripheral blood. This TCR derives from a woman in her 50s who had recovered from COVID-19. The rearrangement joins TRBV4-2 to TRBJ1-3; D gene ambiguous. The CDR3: CASSQDGGRNTIYF. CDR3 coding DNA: TGTGCCAGCAGCCAAGATGGAGGGAGAAACACCATATATTTT.